The entry below describes one TCR beta chain. This sample was included in a study of T cells in Graves' hyperthyroidism and ophthalmopathy. What was amplified from RNA transcripts were TCR beta CDR3 regions. HTBI primers drove first-round RT-PCR of the TCR CDR3. One entry per CDR3 protein results from TCRdb running MiXCR on the multiplex PCR reads. The top ten clones hold about 26% of a sample with some 550,000 distinct CDR3 sequences, 20% of them seen once. V dropped 5 bases and J dropped 0 bases, with 9 bases sitting between them. The CDR3 covers 15 residues. Germline V gene data show CDR1 as SGHRS and CDR2 as YFSETQ.

The source material was blood. The rearrangement links TRBV5-1 to TRBJ2-6; the D is unclear. This sequence originates from a man younger than 30 with Graves' hyperthyroidism. CDR3 bases: TGCGCCAGCAGAGACTTACGCTCTGGGGCCAACGTCCTGACTTTC. Residues: CASRDLRSGANVLTF.